A single sample gave rise to the 9 T cell receptor beta chains below, sequenced in a study of blood T cell repertoires in COVID-19. The table came from immunoSEQ multiplex PCR; TCRdb's copy has only in-frame clones and leaves some out. This sample has roughly 50,000 clones, with about 90% found just once. What was sequenced was peripheral blood. These receptors came from a human donor in a cohort sampled during active COVID-19.

The chain combines TRBV5-6 with TRBJ2-7, with 9 nucleotides matching TRBD1. V was clipped by 7 bases and J by 6 bases; unmatched bases: 17. The V gene's germline CDR1 is SGHDT and CDR2 YYEEEE. CDR3 length equals 16 residues. Here the CDR3 DNA reads TGTGCCAGCCAGTCCCCCCCGGGACAGGGCTCCCCCGAGCAGTACTTC. Translating it yields CASQSPPGQGSPEQYF.

The rearrangement uses TRBV4-2 and TRBJ2-5, with 10 bases lining up with TRBD2. Germline CDR1 is LGHNA and CDR2 is YNFKEQ. This CDR3 is 18 amino acids long. J was trimmed by 5 bases and V by 4 bases; bases with no gene match: 16. DNA of the CDR3: TGTGCCAGCAGCCTCTACTTAGCGGGGGGCGAGGTCGGTGAGACCCAGTACTTC. Translation gives CASSLYLAGGEVGETQYF.

V gene TRBV3-1 (or the pseudogene TRBV3-2) combines with J gene TRBJ1-2; TRBD1 aligns across 9 bases. The V gene's germline CDR1 is LGHDT and CDR2 YNNKEL (reference sequence). After removal of 3 bases from V and 7 bases from J, the junction contained 6 bases not matched to a gene. The CDR3 is 14 amino acids. The CDR3, as DNA: TGTGCCAGCAGCCATAGGACAGGGGATTTTGGCTACACCTTC. It translates to CASSHRTGDFGYTF.

The chain combines TRBV5-1 with TRBJ2-3, with TRBD2 identical over 7 bases. V lost 1 base to trimming and J lost 2 bases; unmatched junction nucleotides: 4. This CDR3 is built from 15 residues. Per the germline V gene, CDR1 is SGHRS and CDR2 is YFSETQ. CDR3 in amino acids: CASSLSLAATDTQYF. For the CDR3, the DNA is TGCGCCAGCAGCTTGAGCCTAGCGGCCACAGATACGCAGTATTTT.

This clone was seen more than once but under ten times. The CDR3 protein is CASSPSTGADTEAFF. CDR3 DNA: TGTGCCAGCAGCCCGTCGACAGGGGCCGACACTGAAGCTTTCTTT. The chain combines TRBV7-3 with TRBJ1-1, with TRBD1 matching 8 bases. Germline values: CDR1 SGHTA, CDR2 FQGTGA. The CDR3 totals 15 residues. Trimming cost V 5 bases and J 3 bases; bases outside gene matches: 8.

CDR3 DNA: TGTGCCAGCGGCGGACTAGCGGGGCAGTTCTTC. Translating it yields CASGGLAGQFF. The V gene is TRBV7-2, the J gene TRBJ2-1; 11 bases line up with TRBD2. The germline gives CDR1 SGHTA, CDR2 FQGNSA. V dropped 8 bases and J dropped 12; count of bases not matched to a gene: 3. The CDR3 has 11 residues.

The V call is TRBV10-3, the J call TRBJ2-5; 10 bases line up with TRBD1. The germline V gene has CDR1 ENHRY and CDR2 SYGVKD. V trimming: 6 bases; J trimming: 1 base; junction bases outside the gene matches: 2. CDR3 size: 14 residues. CDR3 in amino acids: CAISRTGGQETQYF. CDR3 in DNA: TGTGCCATCAGCCGGACAGGGGGCCAAGAGACCCAGTACTTC.

The rearrangement joins TRBV7-3 to TRBJ2-7; the match to TRBD2 covers 8 bases. Trimming cost V 5 bases and J 2 bases; bases outside gene matches: 11. This CDR3 region has 16 residues. CDR1 is SGHTA, CDR2 FQGTGA, per germline. The CDR3 coding sequence is TGTGCCAGCAGCCCTGCCGGGGGGGCCCAGGCCTACGAGCAGTACTTC. Translating gives CASSPAGGAQAYEQYF.

The chain joins TRBV7-2 to TRBJ1-1; 7 bases fit TRBD1. The CDR3 length is 14 residues. V lost 6 bases and J lost 0; bases outside the gene matches: 4. Germline-derived CDR1 and CDR2 are SGHTA and FQGNSA. The CDR3: CASRPDRLNTEAFF. The CDR3 DNA reads TGTGCCAGCAGACCGGACAGGCTGAACACTGAAGCTTTCTTT.